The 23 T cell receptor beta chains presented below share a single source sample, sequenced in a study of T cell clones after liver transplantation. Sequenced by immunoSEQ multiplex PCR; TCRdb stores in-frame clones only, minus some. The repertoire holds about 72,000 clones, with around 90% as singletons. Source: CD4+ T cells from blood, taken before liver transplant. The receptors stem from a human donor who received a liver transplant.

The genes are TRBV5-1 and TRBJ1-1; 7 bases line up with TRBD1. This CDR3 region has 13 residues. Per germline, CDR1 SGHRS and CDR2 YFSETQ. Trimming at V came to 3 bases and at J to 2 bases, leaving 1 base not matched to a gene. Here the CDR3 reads CASSWDSNTEAFF. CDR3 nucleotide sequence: TGCGCCAGCAGCTGGGACAGCAACACTGAAGCTTTCTTT.

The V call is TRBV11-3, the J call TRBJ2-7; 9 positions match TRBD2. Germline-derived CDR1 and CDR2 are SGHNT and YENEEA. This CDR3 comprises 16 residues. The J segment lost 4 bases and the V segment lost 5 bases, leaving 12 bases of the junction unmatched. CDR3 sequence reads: CASSLAGTSNLYEQYF. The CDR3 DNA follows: TGTGCCAGCAGCCTCGCCGGGACTAGCAATTTATACGAGCAGTACTTC. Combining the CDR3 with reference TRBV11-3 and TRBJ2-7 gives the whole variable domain EAGVVQSPRYKIIEKKQPVAFWCNPISGHNTLYWYLQNLGQGPELLIRYENEEAVDDSQLPKDRFSAERLKGVDSTLKIQPAELGDSAVYLCASSLAGTSNLYEQYFGPGTRLTVT.

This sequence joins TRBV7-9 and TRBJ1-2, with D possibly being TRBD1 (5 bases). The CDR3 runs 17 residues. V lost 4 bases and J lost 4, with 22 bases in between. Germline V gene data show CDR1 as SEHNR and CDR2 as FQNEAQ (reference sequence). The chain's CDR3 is CASSSNRGFQSFYGYTF. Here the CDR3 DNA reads TGTGCCAGCAGCTCCAATAGGGGTTTTCAGAGTTTCTATGGCTACACCTTC.

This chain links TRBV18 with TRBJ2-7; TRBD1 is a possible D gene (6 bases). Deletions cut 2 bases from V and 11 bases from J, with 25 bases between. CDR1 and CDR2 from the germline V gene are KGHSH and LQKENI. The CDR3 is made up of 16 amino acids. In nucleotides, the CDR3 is TGTGCCAGCTCACCAGGCGCAGCAGGGGTCCTAAGAGGGGAGTACTTC. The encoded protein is CASSPGAAGVLRGEYF.

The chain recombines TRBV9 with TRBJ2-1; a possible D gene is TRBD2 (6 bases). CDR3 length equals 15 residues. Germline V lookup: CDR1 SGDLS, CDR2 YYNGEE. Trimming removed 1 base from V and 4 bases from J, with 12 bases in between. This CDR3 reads CASSVRSGTYNEQFF. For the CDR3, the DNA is TGTGCCAGCAGCGTACGTTCTGGGACTTACAATGAGCAGTTCTTC. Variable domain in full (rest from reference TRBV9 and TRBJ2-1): DSGVTQTPKHLITATGQRVTLRCSPRSGDLSVYWYQQSLDQGLQFLIQYYNGEERAKGNILERFSAQQFPDLHSELNLSSLELGDSALYFCASSVRSGTYNEQFFGPGTRLTVL.

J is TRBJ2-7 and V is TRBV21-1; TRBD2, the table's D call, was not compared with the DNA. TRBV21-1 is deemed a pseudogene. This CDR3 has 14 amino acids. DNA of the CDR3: TGTGCCAGCAGTAAACGGGATGGAGAGTACGAGCAGTACTTC. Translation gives CASSKRDGEYEQYF.

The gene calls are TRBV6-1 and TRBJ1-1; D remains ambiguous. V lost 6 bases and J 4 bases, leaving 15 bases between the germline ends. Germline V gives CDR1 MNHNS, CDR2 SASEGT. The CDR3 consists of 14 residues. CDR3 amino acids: CASSPLSLSTEAFF. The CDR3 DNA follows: TGTGCCAGCAGCCCTTTGAGCCTTAGCACTGAAGCTTTCTTT.

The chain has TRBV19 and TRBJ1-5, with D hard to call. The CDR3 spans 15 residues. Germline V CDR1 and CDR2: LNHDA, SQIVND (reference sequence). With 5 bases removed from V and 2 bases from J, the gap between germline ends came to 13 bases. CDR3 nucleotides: TGTGCCAGTAGTGAGGACGGAGGCGGCAATCAGCCCCAGCATTTT. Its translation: CASSEDGGGNQPQHF.

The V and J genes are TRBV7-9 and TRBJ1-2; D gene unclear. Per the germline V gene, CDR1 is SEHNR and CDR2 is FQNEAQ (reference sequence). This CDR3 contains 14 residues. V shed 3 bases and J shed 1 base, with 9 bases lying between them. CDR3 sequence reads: CASSLQLLNYGYTF. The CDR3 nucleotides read TGTGCCAGCAGCTTGCAGCTACTTAACTATGGCTACACCTTC.

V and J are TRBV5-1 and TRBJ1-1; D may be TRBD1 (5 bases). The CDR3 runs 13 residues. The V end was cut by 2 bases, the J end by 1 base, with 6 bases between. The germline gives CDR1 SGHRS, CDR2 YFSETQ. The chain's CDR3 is CASSLRGNTEAFF. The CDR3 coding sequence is TGCGCCAGCAGCTTAAGGGGGAACACTGAAGCTTTCTTT.

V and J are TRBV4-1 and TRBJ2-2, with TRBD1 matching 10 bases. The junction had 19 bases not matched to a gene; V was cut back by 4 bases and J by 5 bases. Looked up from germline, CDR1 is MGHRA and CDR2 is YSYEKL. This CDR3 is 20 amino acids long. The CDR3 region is CASSPAALPGQGKRTGELFF. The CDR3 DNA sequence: TGCGCCAGCAGCCCTGCTGCTTTGCCGGGACAGGGGAAAAGGACCGGGGAGCTGTTTTTT.

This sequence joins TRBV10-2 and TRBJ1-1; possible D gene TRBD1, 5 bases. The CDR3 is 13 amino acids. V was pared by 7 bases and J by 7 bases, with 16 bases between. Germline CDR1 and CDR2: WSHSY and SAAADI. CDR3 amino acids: CASTGLPLNEAFF. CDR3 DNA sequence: TGCGCCAGCACAGGGTTGCCGTTAAATGAAGCTTTCTTT.

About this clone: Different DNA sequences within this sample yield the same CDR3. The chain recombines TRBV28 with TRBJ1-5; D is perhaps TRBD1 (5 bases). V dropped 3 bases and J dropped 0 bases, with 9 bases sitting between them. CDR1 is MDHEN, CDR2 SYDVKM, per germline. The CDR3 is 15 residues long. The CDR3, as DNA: TGTGCCAGCAGTTTGGGGGGTTATAGCAATCAGCCCCAGCATTTT. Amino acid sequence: CASSLGGYSNQPQHF. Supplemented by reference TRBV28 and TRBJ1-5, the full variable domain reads DVKVTQSSRYLVKRTGEKVFLECVQDMDHENMFWYRQDPGLGLRLIYFSYDVKMKEKGDIPEGYSVSREKKERFSLILESASTNQTSMYLCASSLGGYSNQPQHFGDGTRLSIL.

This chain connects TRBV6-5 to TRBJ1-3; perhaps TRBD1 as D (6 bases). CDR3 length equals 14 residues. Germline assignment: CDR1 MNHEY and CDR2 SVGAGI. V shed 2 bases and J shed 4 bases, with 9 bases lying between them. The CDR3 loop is CASSYRGGGNTIYF. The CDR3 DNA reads TGTGCCAGCAGTTACCGAGGGGGAGGAAACACCATATATTTT.

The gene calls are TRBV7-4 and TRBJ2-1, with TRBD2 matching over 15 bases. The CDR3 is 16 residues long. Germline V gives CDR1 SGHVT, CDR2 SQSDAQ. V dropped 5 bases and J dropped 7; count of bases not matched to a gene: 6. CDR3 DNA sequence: TGTGCCAGCAGCAGGTGGACTAGCGGGAGGGTTAATGAGCAGTTCTTC. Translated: CASSRWTSGRVNEQFF.

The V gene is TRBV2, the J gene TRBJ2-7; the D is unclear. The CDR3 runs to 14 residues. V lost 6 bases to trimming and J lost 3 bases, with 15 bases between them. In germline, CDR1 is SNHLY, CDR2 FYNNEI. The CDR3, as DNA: TGTGCCAGCAGCGGGCCTTCGGAAAGCTACGAGCAGTACTTC. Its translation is CASSGPSESYEQYF. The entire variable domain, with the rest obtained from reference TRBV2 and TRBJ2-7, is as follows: EPEVTQTPSHQVTQMGQEVILRCVPISNHLYFYWYRQILGQKVEFLVSFYNNEISEKSEIFDDQFSVERPDGSNFTLKIRSTKLEDSAMYFCASSGPSESYEQYFGPGTRLTVT.

The CDR3 region has the DNA TGTGCCAGCTCACCAGAGAACAGGGGTACCTACATGAACACTGAAGCTTTCTTT. As protein: CASSPENRGTYMNTEAFF. The V call is TRBV18, the J call TRBJ1-1; 7 bases fit TRBD1. This CDR3 is built from 18 residues. Germline V gene sequence: CDR1 KGHSH, CDR2 LQKENI. The V segment lost 2 bases and the J segment 0 bases; nucleotides outside the gene matches: 12.

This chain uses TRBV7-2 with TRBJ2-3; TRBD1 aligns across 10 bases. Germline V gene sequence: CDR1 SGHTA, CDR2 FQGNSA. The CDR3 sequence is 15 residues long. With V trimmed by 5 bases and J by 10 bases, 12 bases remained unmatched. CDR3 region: CASSGQGGPSGSQYF. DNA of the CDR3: TGTGCCAGCAGCGGACAGGGGGGCCCTTCGGGGTCGCAGTATTTT.

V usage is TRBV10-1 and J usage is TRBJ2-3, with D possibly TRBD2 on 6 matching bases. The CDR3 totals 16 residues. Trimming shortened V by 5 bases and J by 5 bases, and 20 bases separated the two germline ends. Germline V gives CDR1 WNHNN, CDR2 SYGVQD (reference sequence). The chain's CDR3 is CASSKRPGEIGDTQYF. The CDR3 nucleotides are TGCGCCAGCAGTAAGAGACCGGGGGAGATAGGAGATACGCAGTATTTT.

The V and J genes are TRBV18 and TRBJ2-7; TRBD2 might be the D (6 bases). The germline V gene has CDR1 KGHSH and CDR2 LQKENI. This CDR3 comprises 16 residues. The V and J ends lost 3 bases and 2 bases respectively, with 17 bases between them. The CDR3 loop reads CASSPPSGTWAYEQYF. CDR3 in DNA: TGTGCCAGCTCACCCCCGTCCGGGACTTGGGCCTACGAGCAGTACTTC.

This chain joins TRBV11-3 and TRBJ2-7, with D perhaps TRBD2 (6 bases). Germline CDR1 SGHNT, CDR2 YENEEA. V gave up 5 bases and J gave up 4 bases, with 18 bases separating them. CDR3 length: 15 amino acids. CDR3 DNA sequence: TGTGCCAGCAGCCCGGGAGTAGGTGTTCTGTACGAGCAGTACTTC. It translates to CASSPGVGVLYEQYF. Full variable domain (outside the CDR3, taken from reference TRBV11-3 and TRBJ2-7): EAGVVQSPRYKIIEKKQPVAFWCNPISGHNTLYWYLQNLGQGPELLIRYENEEAVDDSQLPKDRFSAERLKGVDSTLKIQPAELGDSAVYLCASSPGVGVLYEQYFGPGTRLTVT.

CDR3 residues: CASSIGPGDQPQHF. CDR3 sequence (DNA): TGTGCCAGTAGTATAGGACCCGGTGATCAGCCCCAGCATTTT. The chain has TRBV19 and TRBJ1-5; D is undetermined. Germline CDR1 reads LNHDA; CDR2 reads SQIVND (reference sequence). V was shortened by 1 base and J by 5 bases, with 9 bases between the two germline ends. This CDR3 has 14 amino acids.

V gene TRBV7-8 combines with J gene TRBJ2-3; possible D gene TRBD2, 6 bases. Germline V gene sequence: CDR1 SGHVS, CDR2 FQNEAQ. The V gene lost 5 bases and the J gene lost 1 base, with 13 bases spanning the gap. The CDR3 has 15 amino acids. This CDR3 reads CASSLRLDGTDTQYF. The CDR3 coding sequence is TGTGCCAGCAGCCTCCGACTAGACGGCACAGATACGCAGTATTTT.